One sample yielded the 26 T cell receptor beta chains listed below, sequenced in a study of cytomegalovirus exposure and HLA in healthy donors. With 60 Vbeta and 13 Jbeta primers, the PCR was carried out. Sequencing was performed with immunoSEQ multiplex PCR; in TCRdb, only in-frame clones are kept and a portion is missing. The sample holds roughly 220,000 clones, around 83% seen once. Sequencing input: PBMCs. These receptors were obtained from a woman in her thirties or forties in good health and CMV-seronegative.

The sample holds a few counts of this clone. J is TRBJ2-3 and V is TRBV10-3; the match to TRBD2 covers 14 bases. Trimming at V came to 6 bases and at J to 3 bases, leaving 8 bases not matched to a gene. CDR1 ENHRY and CDR2 SYGVKD come from the germline V gene. The CDR3 runs to 17 residues. CDR3 sequence: CAIRQGLAGVLTDTQYF. The CDR3 nucleotides are TGTGCCATCAGGCAGGGACTAGCGGGAGTATTGACAGATACGCAGTATTTT.

The chain joins TRBV2 to TRBJ1-2; 8 bases match TRBD1. The germline V gene has CDR1 SNHLY and CDR2 FYNNEI. This CDR3 has 15 amino acids. The V segment lost 3 bases and the J segment 6 bases; nucleotides outside the gene matches: 9. CDR3 sequence (DNA): TGTGCCAGCAGTGATCGGGCAGGGGGCAGCAATGGCTACACCTTC. Translating it yields CASSDRAGGSNGYTF.

This clone was detected only a few times. The chain recombines TRBV19 with TRBJ2-6; D might be TRBD2 (5 bases). This CDR3 is 14 amino acids long. V was shortened by 3 bases and J by 11 bases, with 14 bases between the two germline ends. The V gene's germline CDR1 is LNHDA and CDR2 SQIVND (reference sequence). CDR3 nucleotide sequence: TGTGCCAGTAGTATTTCGCAGGTAGCGCACGTCCTGACTTTC. It codes for CASSISQVAHVLTF.

The chain combines TRBV28 with TRBJ2-1, with D unresolved. Trimming cost V 5 bases and J 8 bases, with 4 bases left between them. The length of the CDR3 is 10 residues. CDR1 is MDHEN and CDR2 is SYDVKM in the germline V gene. Here the CDR3 reads CASSIDEQFF. The CDR3 DNA is TGTGCCAGCAGTATCGATGAGCAGTTCTTC. Based on the CDR3 plus reference TRBV28 and TRBJ2-1, the full variable domain is DVKVTQSSRYLVKRTGEKVFLECVQDMDHENMFWYRQDPGLGLRLIYFSYDVKMKEKGDIPEGYSVSREKKERFSLILESASTNQTSMYLCASSIDEQFFGPGTRLTVL.

CDR3 sequence (DNA): TGTGCCAGCAGTCTGGGGCTAGCGGACACAGATACGCAGTATTTT. Its protein is CASSLGLADTDTQYF. The V call is TRBV7-3, the J call TRBJ2-3, with 7 bases that match TRBD2. The germline V gene has CDR1 SGHTA and CDR2 FQGTGA. The CDR3 runs 15 residues. With 6 bases clipped from V and 2 bases from J, the junction kept 8 bases outside the gene matches.

The genes are TRBV18 and TRBJ2-5; D uncertain. From germline, CDR1 is KGHSH and CDR2 LQKENI. The CDR3 is 13 amino acids. Trimming cost V 2 bases and J 5 bases, with 9 bases left between them. CDR3 region: CASSPGQWETQYF. CDR3 nucleotide sequence: TGTGCCAGCTCACCAGGGCAATGGGAGACCCAGTACTTC.

This rearrangement joins TRBV30 to TRBJ1-1; D is possibly TRBD1 (6 bases). Trimming removed 3 bases from V and 4 bases from J, with 15 bases in between. The CDR3 extends over 14 amino acids. Germline V gives CDR1 GTSNPN, CDR2 SVGIG (reference sequence). The CDR3 protein is CAWRTRGGGTEAFF. CDR3 sequence (DNA): TGTGCCTGGAGAACAAGAGGGGGGGGCACTGAAGCTTTCTTT.

This chain uses TRBV7-3 with TRBJ1-1, with D maybe TRBD1 (6 bases). Germline V lookup: CDR1 SGHTA, CDR2 FQGTGA. The V gene lost 2 bases and the J gene lost 1 base, with 11 bases spanning the gap. The CDR3 runs 15 residues. CDR3 DNA: TGTGCCAGCAGCTTATTGCAGGACAGGAACACTGAAGCTTTCTTT. As protein: CASSLLQDRNTEAFF.

This chain uses TRBV7-7 with TRBJ2-3, with TRBD2 as a possible D gene (6 bases). Trimming took 5 bases from V and 4 from J, leaving 13 bases between them. Germline V CDR1 and CDR2: SSHAT, FNYEAQ (reference sequence). The CDR3 totals 14 residues. The chain's CDR3 is CASSLGDSADTQYF. Here the CDR3 DNA reads TGTGCCAGCAGCCTTGGGGACTCCGCAGATACGCAGTATTTT.

V usage is TRBV2 and J usage is TRBJ1-2; perhaps TRBD1 as D (5 bases). This CDR3 comprises 15 residues. V shed 6 bases and J shed 2 bases, with 16 bases lying between them. Germline V gene data show CDR1 as SNHLY and CDR2 as FYNNEI. CDR3 amino acids: CASRGGLHGNYGYTF. DNA for the CDR3: TGTGCCAGCAGGGGGGGGTTACATGGGAACTATGGCTACACCTTC. Filled out from reference TRBV2 and TRBJ1-2, the complete variable domain reads EPEVTQTPSHQVTQMGQEVILRCVPISNHLYFYWYRQILGQKVEFLVSFYNNEISEKSEIFDDQFSVERPDGSNFTLKIRSTKLEDSAMYFCASRGGLHGNYGYTFGSGTRLTVV.

The CDR3 DNA follows: TGTGCCAGCAGCTTATTAACGGGACTAGCTGGGACAGATACGCAGTATTTT. Its protein is CASSLLTGLAGTDTQYF. The rearrangement joins TRBV13 to TRBJ2-3; 9 nucleotides agree with TRBD2. The CDR3 consists of 17 residues. V lost 2 bases to trimming and J lost 3 bases; unmatched junction nucleotides: 9. Germline-derived CDR1 and CDR2 are PRHDT and FYEKMQ (reference sequence).

The gene calls are TRBV11-3 and TRBJ2-7; 7 bases are a match to TRBD1. J was trimmed by 4 bases and V by 1 base; bases with no gene match: 4. Germline V CDR1 and CDR2: SGHNT, YENEEA. This CDR3 has 14 amino acids. In DNA, the CDR3 is TGTGCCAGCAGCTTAGGGGGACAGATTTACGAGCAGTACTTC. This gives the protein CASSLGGQIYEQYF.

This clone was seen a few times. The gene calls are TRBV27 and TRBJ1-2, with D possibly being TRBD1 (6 bases). CDR1 is MNHEY and CDR2 is SMNVEV in the germline V gene (reference sequence). V dropped 8 bases and J dropped 8 bases, with 33 bases sitting between them. The CDR3 is made up of 18 amino acids. CDR3 region: CASGGWGGGHISTWGYTF. CDR3 DNA: TGTGCCAGCGGGGGATGGGGCGGGGGCCACATATCTACTTGGGGCTACACCTTC.

The V gene is TRBV30, the J gene TRBJ2-1; 10 nucleotides align to TRBD1. Germline V lookup: CDR1 GTSNPN, CDR2 SVGIG (reference sequence). Trimming removed 4 bases from V and 1 base from J; junction bases left unmatched: 4. CDR3 length equals 15 residues. In DNA form, the CDR3 reads TGTGCCTGGACATCGGACAGGGGGTCCTACAATGAGCAGTTCTTC. Translating it yields CAWTSDRGSYNEQFF.

The CDR3 DNA follows: TGTGCCAGCAGTTTACGGGGACTAGCGGAGTACCAAGAGACCCAGTACTTC. Its translation: CASSLRGLAEYQETQYF. This chain joins TRBV28 and TRBJ2-5; 11 bases match TRBD2. The CDR3 runs 17 residues. Germline CDR1 is MDHEN and CDR2 is SYDVKM. Germline trimming cut 2 bases from V and 0 bases from J; bases unmatched to any gene: 5.

V is TRBV7-2 and J is TRBJ2-5, with TRBD1 as a possible D gene (5 bases). There are 15 residues in the CDR3. Germline CDR1 SGHTA, CDR2 FQGNSA. V lost 5 bases and J lost 5, with 18 bases in between. Here the CDR3 reads CASSPPGREGETQYF. The DNA for the CDR3 is TGTGCCAGCAGCCCCCCTGGCAGGGAAGGGGAGACCCAGTACTTC.

As regards this clone: Other DNA sequences within the sample encode an identical CDR3. This chain connects TRBV27 to TRBJ1-2; 8 bases are shared with TRBD1. Losses at the gene ends were 1 base for V and 8 bases for J; bases not matched to a gene: 3. This CDR3 contains 13 residues. Germline values: CDR1 MNHEY, CDR2 SMNVEV (reference sequence). The CDR3 sequence is CASSLFSGGGYTF. DNA of the CDR3: TGTGCCAGCAGTTTATTTTCAGGGGGCGGCTACACCTTC.

The chain employs TRBV9 and TRBJ2-1; 7 bases match TRBD2. This CDR3 region has 16 residues. CDR1 is SGDLS, CDR2 YYNGEE, per germline. The V gene end was trimmed by 4 bases and the J gene end by 7 bases; junction bases not matched to a gene: 14. The CDR3 bases are TGTGCCAGCAGCTCCCCAAGGGGCGCGGGAGTTAATGAGCAGTTCTTC. Translating it yields CASSSPRGAGVNEQFF.

The CDR3: CASSPWDLINTGELFF. The CDR3 bases are TGTGCCAGCTCACCCTGGGACTTAATTAACACCGGGGAGCTGTTTTTT. The J gene is TRBJ2-2, the V gene TRBV18, with a tentative D call TRBD2 (6 bases). CDR3 length: 16 amino acids. V shed 3 bases and J shed 2 bases, with 13 bases lying between them. Germline CDR1 and CDR2: KGHSH and LQKENI.

The rearrangement joins TRBV5-1 to TRBJ2-2; 9 bases line up with TRBD2. J gave up 1 base and V 0 bases, and 10 bases lay outside the gene matches. Germline lookup yields CDR1 SGHRS and CDR2 YFSETQ. The CDR3 loop spans 19 amino acids. The CDR3 is CASSLVLLSSGKNTGELFF. The CDR3 DNA reads as TGCGCCAGCAGCTTGGTATTACTTTCTAGCGGGAAGAACACCGGGGAGCTGTTTTTT.

The chain joins TRBV7-9 to TRBJ2-4, with 9 bases fitting TRBD1. After removal of 5 bases from V and 1 base from J, the junction contained 12 bases not matched to a gene. The length of the CDR3 is 18 residues. Looked up from germline, CDR1 is SEHNR and CDR2 is FQNEAQ (reference sequence). CDR3 in amino acids: CASSHSDRGFSAKNIQYF. The CDR3 DNA reads as TGTGCCAGCAGCCACTCGGACAGGGGTTTCTCTGCCAAAAACATTCAGTACTTC.

The chain has TRBV6-5 and TRBJ2-7, with D possibly matching TRBD2 (5 bases). Germline values: CDR1 MNHEY, CDR2 SVGAGI. CDR3 size: 15 residues. The V end was cut by 2 bases, the J end by 2 bases, with 13 bases between. This CDR3 is CASSYGPGMAYEQYF. The DNA of the CDR3 is TGTGCCAGCAGTTACGGACCGGGGATGGCCTACGAGCAGTACTTC.

J is TRBJ2-5 and V is TRBV4-2; D not certain. The J call is doubtful: the DNA matches TRBJ2-7 better. This CDR3 region has 14 residues. Germline loops: CDR1 LGHNA, CDR2 YNFKEQ. The CDR3 spells CASSQGSHSYEQYF. The CDR3 bases are TGTGCCAGCAGCCAAGGGTCCCACTCCTACGAGCAGTACTTC.

This chain uses TRBV28 with TRBJ1-2, with TRBD1 matching 7 bases. V lost 4 bases and J lost 3; bases outside the gene matches: 11. Germline values: CDR1 MDHEN, CDR2 SYDVKM. CDR3 length: 16 amino acids. The DNA for the CDR3 is TGTGCCAGCAGTTCCCCCGGGTCAGGGGGTCACTATGGCTACACCTTC. This translates into CASSSPGSGGHYGYTF.

The chain joins TRBV4-1 to TRBJ2-7; D unclear. The germline V gene has CDR1 MGHRA and CDR2 YSYEKL. This CDR3 spans 14 amino acids. Trimming cost V 4 bases and J 3 bases, with 13 bases left between them. The CDR3 DNA is TGCGCCAGCAGCCCCGCACGCGGTAGCTACGAGCAGTACTTC. This sequence encodes CASSPARGSYEQYF.

In its sample, this clone was seen a few times. This chain joins TRBV7-2 and TRBJ2-5; 8 nucleotides line up with TRBD2. Germline CDR1 reads SGHTA; CDR2 reads FQGNSA. The CDR3 consists of 19 residues. Losses at the gene ends were 1 base for V and 3 bases for J; bases not matched to a gene: 16. CDR3 region: CASSLEGGLAGHLKETQYF. CDR3 DNA: TGTGCCAGCAGCTTAGAAGGGGGGCTAGCGGGCCACCTGAAAGAGACCCAGTACTTC. Full variable domain (rest looked up from reference TRBV7-2 and TRBJ2-5): GAGVSQSPSNKVTEKGKDVELRCDPISGHTALYWYRQSLGQGLEFLIYFQGNSAPDKSGLPSDRFSAERTGGSVSTLTIQRTQQEDSAVYLCASSLEGGLAGHLKETQYFGPGTRLLVL.